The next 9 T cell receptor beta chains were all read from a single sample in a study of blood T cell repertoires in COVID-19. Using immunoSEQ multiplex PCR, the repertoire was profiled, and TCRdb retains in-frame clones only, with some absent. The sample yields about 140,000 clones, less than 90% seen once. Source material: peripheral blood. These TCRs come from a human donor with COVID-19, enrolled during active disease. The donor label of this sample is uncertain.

CDR3 sequence reads: CAIRQGQGTQYF. In nucleotides, the CDR3 is TGTGCCATCCGACAGGGCCAGGGGACCCAGTACTTC. The J gene is TRBJ2-5, the V gene TRBV10-3; 7 bases fit TRBD1. Germline values: CDR1 ENHRY, CDR2 SYGVKD. This CDR3 is 12 amino acids long. Trimming cost V 8 bases and J 7 bases; bases outside gene matches: 7.

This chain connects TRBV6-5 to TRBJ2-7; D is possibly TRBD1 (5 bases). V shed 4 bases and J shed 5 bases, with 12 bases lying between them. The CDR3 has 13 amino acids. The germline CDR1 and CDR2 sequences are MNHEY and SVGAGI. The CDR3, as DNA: TGTGCCAGCAGTTTAGTCAGGGCGGACGAGCAGTACTTC. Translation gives CASSLVRADEQYF.

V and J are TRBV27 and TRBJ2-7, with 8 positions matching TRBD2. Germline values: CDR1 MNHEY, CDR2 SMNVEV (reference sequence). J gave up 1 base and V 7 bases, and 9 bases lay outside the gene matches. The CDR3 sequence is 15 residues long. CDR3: CASIGGAGASYEQYF. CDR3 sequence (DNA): TGTGCCAGCATCGGGGGGGCAGGGGCGTCCTACGAGCAGTACTTC.

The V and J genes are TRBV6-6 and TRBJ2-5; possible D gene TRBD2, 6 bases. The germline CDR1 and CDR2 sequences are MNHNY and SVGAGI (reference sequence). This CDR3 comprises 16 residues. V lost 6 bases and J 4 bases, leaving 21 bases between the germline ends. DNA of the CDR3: TGTGCCAGCAGCAGGGAGGCGTCTCCGGGTGGAGAGACCCAGTACTTC. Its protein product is CASSREASPGGETQYF.

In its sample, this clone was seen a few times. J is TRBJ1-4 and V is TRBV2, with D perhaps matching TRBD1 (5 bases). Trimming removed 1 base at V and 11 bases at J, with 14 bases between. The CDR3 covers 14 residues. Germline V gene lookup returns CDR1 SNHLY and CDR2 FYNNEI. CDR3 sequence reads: CASSEEGRGSKLFF. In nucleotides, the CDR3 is TGTGCCAGCAGTGAAGAGGGGAGGGGATCTAAACTGTTTTTT. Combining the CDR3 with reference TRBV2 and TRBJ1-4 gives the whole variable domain EPEVTQTPSHQVTQMGQEVILRCVPISNHLYFYWYRQILGQKVEFLVSFYNNEISEKSEIFDDQFSVERPDGSNFTLKIRSTKLEDSAMYFCASSEEGRGSKLFFGSGTQLSVL.

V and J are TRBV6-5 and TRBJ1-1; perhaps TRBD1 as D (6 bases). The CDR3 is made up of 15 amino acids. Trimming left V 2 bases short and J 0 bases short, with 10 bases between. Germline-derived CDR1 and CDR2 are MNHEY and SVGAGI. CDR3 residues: CASSYGRGVNTEAFF. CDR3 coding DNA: TGTGCCAGCAGTTACGGCAGGGGAGTGAACACTGAAGCTTTCTTT.

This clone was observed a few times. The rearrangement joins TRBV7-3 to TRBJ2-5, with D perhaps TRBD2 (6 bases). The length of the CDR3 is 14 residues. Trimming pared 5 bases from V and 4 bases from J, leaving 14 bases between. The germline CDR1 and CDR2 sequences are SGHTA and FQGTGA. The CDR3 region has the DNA TGTGCCAGCAGCCCTAGACTAGTTACAGAGACCCAGTACTTC. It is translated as CASSPRLVTETQYF.

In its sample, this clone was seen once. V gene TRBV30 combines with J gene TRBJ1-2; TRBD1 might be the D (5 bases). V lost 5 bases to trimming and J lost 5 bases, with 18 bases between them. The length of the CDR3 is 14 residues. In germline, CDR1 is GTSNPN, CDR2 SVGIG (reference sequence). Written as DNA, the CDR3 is TGTGCCTGGTACCAGCAGGACACCAGATATGGCTACACCTTC. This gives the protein CAWYQQDTRYGYTF.

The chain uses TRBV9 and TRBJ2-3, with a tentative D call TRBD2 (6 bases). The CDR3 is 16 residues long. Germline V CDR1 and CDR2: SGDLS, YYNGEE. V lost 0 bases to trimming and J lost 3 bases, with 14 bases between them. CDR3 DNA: TGTGCCAGCAGCGTAGCAGCGGGTTTTATGACAGATACGCAGTATTTT. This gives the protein CASSVAAGFMTDTQYF.